This T cell receptor (beta chain) emerged from a study of control samples from healthy donors and cancer patients (dated by TCRdb to 2020 to 2021). The library was built by means of the immunoSEQ multiplex PCR assay. TCRdb's version of the immuneACCESS table is confined to in-frame rearrangements and falls short of the full clone set. An unresolved V gene accounts for under half of the shortfall where checked; the remainder is of unknown origin. For this sample the table gives 150,000 to 200,000 clones, of which roughly 92% were detected only once. 0.68% of the sample is held by the ten biggest clonotypes. This clone was picked up one time. Its antigen is currently not known. Base qualities are not recorded, but no much larger clone differs from it by a single base. The germline V end is reduced by 4 bases and the J end by 6 bases; junction bases left unmatched: 7. In the germline V gene (reference sequence), CDR1 corresponds to PRHDT and CDR2 to FYEKMQ. The CDR3 holds 14 amino acids from the cysteine to the phenylalanine. The only DNA kept is the CDR3, 42 bases in frame from the first base.

Sequenced: blood. The sequence came from a woman aged 25 to 39 in good health. The chain links TRBV13 with TRBJ1-2; a stretch of 8 junction bases matches TRBD1. The CDR3 region: CASSYPGQDDGYTF. The DNA sequence is given as TGTGCCAGCAGCTACCCGGGACAGGACGATGGCTACACCTTC.